This T cell receptor (beta chain) was documented in a study of T cell repertoires in ileal Crohn's disease. The study, taken as a whole, reports: Postoperative endoscopy occurred within one year, median about 7.5 months.

Documented time point: neoterminal ileum biopsy at postoperative endoscopy, about 6 months after surgery. The CDR3 runs 13 residues. Between the trimmed V and J ends, which lost 5 bases and 4 bases, there was a span of 11 bases. The V gene's germline CDR1 is LNHNV and CDR2 YYDKDF (reference sequence). Assay used: immunoSEQ multiplex PCR; TCRdb lists only in-frame clones, some missing. The data contain 7,200 or so clones, roughly 72% of them singletons. This clone was seen a few times. Its matching antigen is unknown. Sequencing was carried out using ileal tissue. The receptor was derived from an adult with Crohn's disease. The genes are TRBV15 and TRBJ1-1; no reliable D call. The CDR3 bases are TGTGCCACCAGCCGAAGCATGAGCACTGAAGCTTTCTTT. As protein: CATSRSMSTEAFF.